Sequencing of this TCR beta chain was carried out in a study of memory CD4+ T cells and cytomegalovirus serostatus. On the study more broadly: Donors were healthy Belgian adults, 10 or so CMV seropositive and about two dozen seronegative.

Single viable CD3+CD4+CD8-CD45RO+ cells were sorted as the memory CD4+ T cells. Serostatus was set by detecting CMV pp150, pp28, p38, p52 IgG. The CDR3 is made up of 15 amino acids. The germline gives CDR1 SGDLS, CDR2 YYNGEE. V dropped 7 bases and J dropped 2 bases, with 17 bases sitting between them. Profiling relied on immunoSEQ multiplex PCR, and the TCRdb table lists in-frame clones only, not all of them. The sample records 55,000 or so clones, around 80% being singletons. The chain is built from TRBV9 and TRBJ2-3, with TRBD2 as a possible D gene (5 bases). What was sequenced was memory CD4+ T cells from blood. The receptor was isolated from an adult in good health and CMV-seropositive. This CDR3 is CASGLSGKDTDTQYF. CDR3 nucleotide sequence: TGTGCCAGCGGGTTGAGCGGAAAAGACACAGATACGCAGTATTTT. Drawing the rest from reference TRBV9 and TRBJ2-3, the complete variable domain is DSGVTQTPKHLITATGQRVTLRCSPRSGDLSVYWYQQSLDQGLQFLIQYYNGEERAKGNILERFSAQQFPDLHSELNLSSLELGDSALYFCASGLSGKDTDTQYFGPGTRLTVL.